Following are 6 T cell receptor beta chains from one sample sequenced in a study of a mutant IDH1 vaccine in newly diagnosed glioma. This sample's time point: week 11, during vaccination. Each vaccine dose was 300 ug of mutant IDH1 20-mer peptide, with topical imiquimod. Data came from immunoSEQ multiplex PCR; TCRdb stores just in-frame clones and leaves some out. The sample lists more than 50,000 clones, over 70% occurring once. What these receptors recognize is not known. Specimen: PBMCs, collected from a glioma patient whose treatment included an IDH1 peptide vaccine. The receptor source for this set is a man in his forties or fifties with glioma.

V usage is TRBV4-2 and J usage is TRBJ2-3; a weak D match, TRBD2 (6 bases). The CDR3 contains 15 residues. V lost 5 bases and J lost 2, with 14 bases in between. Germline CDR1 LGHNA, CDR2 YNFKEQ. The chain's CDR3 is CASSSWGGTTDTQYF. The CDR3 coding sequence is TGTGCCAGCAGCTCCTGGGGCGGGACCACAGATACGCAGTATTTT.

CDR3 in amino acids: CASSEVSQGRTGNTIYF. The CDR3 DNA follows: TGTGCCAGCAGTGAAGTCTCACAGGGAAGGACTGGAAACACCATATATTTT. The V gene is TRBV6-1, the J gene TRBJ1-3; possibly TRBD1 for D (6 bases). CDR3 size: 17 residues. Germline loops: CDR1 MNHNS, CDR2 SASEGT. V lost 1 base to trimming and J lost 2 bases, with 15 bases between them.

The chain couples TRBV14 to TRBJ2-1; TRBD2 might be the D (7 bases). The V and J ends lost 1 base and 13 bases respectively, with 11 bases between them. The CDR3 contains 12 residues. Germline V lookup: CDR1 SGHDN, CDR2 FVKESK. The CDR3 is CASSQASGGQFF. The CDR3, as DNA: TGTGCCAGCAGCCAAGCGTCGGGGGGCCAGTTCTTC.

This chain connects TRBV7-8 to TRBJ2-7; 7 positions match TRBD2. V was clipped by 7 bases and J by 4 bases; unmatched bases: 10. CDR1 is SGHVS, CDR2 FQNEAQ, per germline. This CDR3 contains 14 residues. The CDR3 DNA is TGTGCCAGCAACATGGGAGGGTTCAAGTACGAGCAGTACTTC. This encodes CASNMGGFKYEQYF. The full variable domain, with the rest looked up from reference TRBV7-8 and TRBJ2-7, is GAGVSQSPRYKVAKRGQDVALRCDPISGHVSLFWYQQALGQGPEFLTYFQNEAQLDKSGLPSDRFFAERPEGSVSTLKIQRTQQEDSAVYLCASNMGGFKYEQYFGPGTRLTVT.

The V call is TRBV4-1, the J call TRBJ2-1, with TRBD2 matching 13 bases. With V trimmed by 4 bases and J by 7 bases, 4 bases remained unmatched. The CDR3 has 15 residues. From germline, CDR1 is MGHRA and CDR2 YSYEKL. The DNA for the CDR3 is TGCGCCAGCAGCCCTGGGACTAGCGGGAATAATGAGCAGTTCTTC. Its protein is CASSPGTSGNNEQFF.

The chain has TRBV29-1 and TRBJ2-7; D may be TRBD2 (6 bases). This CDR3 has 14 residues. Germline-derived CDR1 and CDR2 are SQVTM and ANQGSEA. V was cut by 3 bases and J by 3 bases, with 15 bases left in between. CDR3 residues: CSVDAGSPRYEQYF. The CDR3 bases are TGCAGCGTTGATGCCGGGAGTCCCCGCTACGAGCAGTACTTC.